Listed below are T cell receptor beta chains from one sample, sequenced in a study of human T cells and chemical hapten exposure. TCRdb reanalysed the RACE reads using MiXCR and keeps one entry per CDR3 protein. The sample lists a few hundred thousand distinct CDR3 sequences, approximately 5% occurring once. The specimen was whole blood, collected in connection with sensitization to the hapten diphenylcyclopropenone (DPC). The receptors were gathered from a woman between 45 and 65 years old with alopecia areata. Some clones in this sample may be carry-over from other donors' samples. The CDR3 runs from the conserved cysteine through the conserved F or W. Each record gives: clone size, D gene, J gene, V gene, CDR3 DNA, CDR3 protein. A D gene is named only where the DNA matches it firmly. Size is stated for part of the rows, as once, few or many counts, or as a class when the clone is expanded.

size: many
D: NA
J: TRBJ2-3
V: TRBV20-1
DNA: TGCAGTGAAGGGGCGATCTCCACAGATACGCAGTATTTT
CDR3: CSEGAISTDTQYF

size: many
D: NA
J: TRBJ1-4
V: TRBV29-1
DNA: TGCAGCGGACGTGGGGGGCTTGATGAAAAACTGTTTTTT
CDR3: CSGRGGLDEKLFF

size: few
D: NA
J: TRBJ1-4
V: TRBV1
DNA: TGCACCAGCAGCCAAGTCCAACAGACCAATGAAAAACTGTTTTTT
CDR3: CTSSQVQQTNEKLFF

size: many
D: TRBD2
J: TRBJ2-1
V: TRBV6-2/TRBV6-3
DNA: TGTGCCAGCAGTCAGACTAGCGGGAGGGCGAATGAGCAGTTCTTC
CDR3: CASSQTSGRANEQFF

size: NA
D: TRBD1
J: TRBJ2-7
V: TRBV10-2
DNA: TGCGCCACCCGACGGTCGGACAGGGGCACCCACGAGCAGTACTTC
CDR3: CATRRSDRGTHEQYF

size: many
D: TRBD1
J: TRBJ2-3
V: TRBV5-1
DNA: TGCGCCAGCAGCCCCCAGACAGGGGCCACAGATACGCAGTATTTT
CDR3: CASSPQTGATDTQYF

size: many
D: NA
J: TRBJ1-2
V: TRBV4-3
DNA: TGCGCCAGCAGCCCCTCCCGGGGGCAGGAACTCTATGGCTACACCTTC
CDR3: CASSPSRGQELYGYTF

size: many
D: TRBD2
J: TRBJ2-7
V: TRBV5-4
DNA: TGTGCCAGCAGCCCGACTAGCGGGAGGTACGAGCAGTACTTC
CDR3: CASSPTSGRYEQYF

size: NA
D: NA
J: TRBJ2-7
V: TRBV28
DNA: TGTGCCAGCAGGCGGGGGCGGAATTACTACGAGCAGTACTTC
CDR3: CASRRGRNYYEQYF

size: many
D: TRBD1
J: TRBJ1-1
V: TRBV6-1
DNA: TGTGCCAGCAGTGAAGCGAGTGGCAGGGGGCTTGTGAACACTGAAGCTTTCTTT
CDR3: CASSEASGRGLVNTEAFF

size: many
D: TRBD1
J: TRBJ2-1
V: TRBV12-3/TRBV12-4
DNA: TGTGCCAGCAGCGGGGGACAGGGGTCCTACAATGAGCAGTTCTTC
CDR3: CASSGGQGSYNEQFF

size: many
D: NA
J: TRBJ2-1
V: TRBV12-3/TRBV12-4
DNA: TGTGCCAGCAAAAGGGCGGGTTCCAATGAGCAGTTCTTC
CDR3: CASKRAGSNEQFF

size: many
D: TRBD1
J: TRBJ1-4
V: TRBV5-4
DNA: TGTGCCAGCAGCTTGGCCAGGGGACAGGGGAATGAAAAACTGTTTTTT
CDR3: CASSLARGQGNEKLFF

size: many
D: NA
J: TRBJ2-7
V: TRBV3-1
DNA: TGTGCCAGCAGCCCGGTGGGGGCGGGGGACGAGCAGTACTTC
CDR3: CASSPVGAGDEQYF

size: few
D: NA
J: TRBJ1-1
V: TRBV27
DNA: TGTGCCACCAGACGGACGAACACTGAAGCTTTCTTT
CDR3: CATRRTNTEAFF

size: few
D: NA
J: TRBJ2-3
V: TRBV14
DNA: TGTGCCAGCAGCCAAAGAAATCCCAGGGGGGGCACAGATACGCAGTATTTT
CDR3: CASSQRNPRGGTDTQYF